Shown below are 5 T cell receptor beta chains from a single sample sequenced in a study of CD8+ T cells in alopecia areata. Sequencing relied on a cDNA template that was reverse transcribed from extracted RNA. Clones were read by immunoSEQ multiplex PCR, and TCRdb kept only the in-frame ones, dropping some. The sample carries approximately 99,000 clones, 59% recorded once. What was sequenced was CD8+ T cells sorted from blood. These receptors were obtained from a human donor in good health.

The V call is TRBV29-1, the J call TRBJ2-2, with 7 bases identical to TRBD1. The V gene's germline CDR1 is SQVTM and CDR2 ANQGSEA. CDR3 length equals 14 residues. V shed 6 bases, J shed 2 bases, and the junction held 6 bases outside the gene matches. The CDR3 here is CSVAGTDNTGELFF. The CDR3 region has the DNA TGCAGCGTCGCCGGGACAGACAACACCGGGGAGCTGTTTTTT.

This clone was detected a few times. The V call is TRBV29-1, the J call TRBJ1-5; D might be TRBD1 (5 bases). V lost 6 bases and J 0 bases, leaving 9 bases between the germline ends. The CDR3 length is 13 residues. CDR1 is SQVTM, CDR2 ANQGSEA, per germline. For the CDR3, the DNA is TGCAGCGTACGGGGCGGTAGCAATCAGCCCCAGCATTTT. This encodes CSVRGGSNQPQHF. Based on the CDR3 plus reference TRBV29-1 and TRBJ1-5, the full variable domain is SAVISQKPSRDICQRGTSLTIQCQVDSQVTMMFWYRQQPGQSLTLIATANQGSEATYESGFVIDKFPISRPNLTFSTLTVSNMSPEDSSIYLCSVRGGSNQPQHFGDGTRLSIL.

The chain is built from TRBV25-1 and TRBJ2-1; unclear D gene. The V gene lost 11 bases and the J gene lost 4 bases, with 15 bases spanning the gap. The CDR3 has 13 amino acids. Per the germline V gene, CDR1 is MGHDK and CDR2 is SYGVNS. DNA for the CDR3: TGTGCCGCGTCGGACGAGCCTTACAATGAGCAGTTCTTC. Encoded protein: CAASDEPYNEQFF.

This clone was detected a few times. The chain has TRBV29-1 and TRBJ2-2; possibly TRBD1 or TRBD2 for D (5 bases each). Germline V gives CDR1 SQVTM, CDR2 ANQGSEA. The CDR3 extends over 13 amino acids. Trimming took off 6 bases at V and 1 base at J, with 9 bases between the two ends. CDR3 amino acids: CSVRGVNTGELFF. CDR3 bases: TGCAGCGTCCGAGGGGTGAACACCGGGGAGCTGTTTTTT.

This clone was observed a handful of times. The chain employs TRBV7-8 and TRBJ2-3, with D maybe TRBD1 (6 bases). There are 15 residues in the CDR3. The V end was cut by 7 bases, the J end by 6 bases, with 20 bases between. The germline gives CDR1 SGHVS, CDR2 FQNEAQ. The CDR3 here is CASTLQGFLGDTQYF. CDR3 nucleotide sequence: TGTGCCAGCACCTTGCAGGGGTTCCTCGGGGATACGCAGTATTTT.